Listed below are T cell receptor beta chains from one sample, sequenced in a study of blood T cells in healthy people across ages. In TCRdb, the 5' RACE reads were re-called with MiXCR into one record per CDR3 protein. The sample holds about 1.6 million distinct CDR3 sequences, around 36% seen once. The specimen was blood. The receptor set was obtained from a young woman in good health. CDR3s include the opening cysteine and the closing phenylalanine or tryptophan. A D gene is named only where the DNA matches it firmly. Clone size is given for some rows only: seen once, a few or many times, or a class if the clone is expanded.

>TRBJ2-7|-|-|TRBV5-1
TGCGCCAGCAGCGGGCGTACTCCAACCTACGAGCAGTACTTC
CASSGRTPTYEQYF
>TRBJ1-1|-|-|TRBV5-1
TGCGCCAGCAGCCCTAGGGGGGGCTTCACTGAAGCTTTCTTT
CASSPRGGFTEAFF
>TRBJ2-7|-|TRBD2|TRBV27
TGTGCCAGCAGTCTTACTAGCGGAGGTTCGGGCGAGCAGTACTTC
CASSLTSGGSGEQYF
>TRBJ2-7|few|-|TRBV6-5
TGTGCCAGCAGCCCTAAGAAAGGGCCCAGCTCCTACGAGCAGTACTTC
CASSPKKGPSSYEQYF
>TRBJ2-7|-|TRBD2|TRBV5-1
TGCGCCAGCATCTTGCCGTCCGGGACTAGGGACTACGAGCAGTACTTC
CASILPSGTRDYEQYF
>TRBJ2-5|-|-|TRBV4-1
TGCGCCAGCAGCCAAGAGGGCCGAGGGATAAGGGAGACCCAGTACTTC
CASSQEGRGIRETQYF
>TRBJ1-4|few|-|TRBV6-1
TGTGCCAGCAGTTTTATACCGGGCTCTGGGGCGGTGTTTTTT
CASSFIPGSGAVFF
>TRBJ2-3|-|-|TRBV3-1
TGTGCCAGCAGCCAAGGAGGTTGGCAGTATTTT
CASSQGGWQYF
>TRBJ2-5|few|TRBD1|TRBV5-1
TGCGCCAGCAGGAGGGACAGGGGAGAGACCCAGTACTTC
CASRRDRGETQYF
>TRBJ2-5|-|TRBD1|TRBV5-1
TGCGCCAGCAGCGGACAGGGGATCCAAGAGACCCAGTACTTC
CASSGQGIQETQYF
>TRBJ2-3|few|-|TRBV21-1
TGTGCCAGCAGCAATGAGACCCCGGGGACAGATACGCAGTATTTT
CASSNETPGTDTQYF
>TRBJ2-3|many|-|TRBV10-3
TGTGCCATCAGCACTCCCGGGACCAGCACAGATACGCAGTATTTT
CAISTPGTSTDTQYF
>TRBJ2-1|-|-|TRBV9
TGTGCCAGCAGCATAGGTCCCGGGGAGGCGGATCGGTCCTACAATGAGCAGTTCTTC
CASSIGPGEADRSYNEQFF
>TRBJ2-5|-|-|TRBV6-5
TGTGCCAGCAGTTACAGGTCCGGAGACCAGTACTTC
CASSYRSGDQYF
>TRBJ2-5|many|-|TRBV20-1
TGCAGTGCTGACAGCCTTGAGACCCAGTACTTC
CSADSLETQYF
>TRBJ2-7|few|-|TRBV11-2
TGTGCCAGCAGCTTAGAATTTTTTGGGGCCAGTTACGAGCAGTACTTC
CASSLEFFGASYEQYF
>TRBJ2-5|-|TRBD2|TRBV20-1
TGCAGTGCTATCGGGACTAGCGGGATAACGCAAGAGACCCAGTACTTC
CSAIGTSGITQETQYF
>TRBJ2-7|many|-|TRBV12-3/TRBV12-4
TGTGCCAGCACCCTCGCCCCGGGGTACGAGCAGTACTTC
CASTLAPGYEQYF
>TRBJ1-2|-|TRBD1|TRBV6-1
TGTGCCAGCAGTCCCAACTCCGGGACAGACTATGGCTACACCTTC
CASSPNSGTDYGYTF
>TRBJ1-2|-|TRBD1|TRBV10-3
TGTGCCATCACTACGACAGGGGGCTCCTATGGCTACACCTTC
CAITTTGGSYGYTF
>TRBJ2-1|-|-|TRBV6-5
TGTGCCAGCAGTCCGACAGGAGCCTTTTACAATGAGCAGTTCTTC
CASSPTGAFYNEQFF
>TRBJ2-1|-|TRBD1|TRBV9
TGTGCCAGCAACTGGGACAGCAATGAGCAGTTCTTC
CASNWDSNEQFF
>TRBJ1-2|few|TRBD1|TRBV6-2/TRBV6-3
TGTGCCAGCAGTTATGTGCAGGGGGGCGGCTACACCTTC
CASSYVQGGGYTF
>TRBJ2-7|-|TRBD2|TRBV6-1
TGTGCCAGCAGTGTACGGATTGGACTAGCGGGAGATGGATTCGACGAGCAGTACTTC
CASSVRIGLAGDGFDEQYF
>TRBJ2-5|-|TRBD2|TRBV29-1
TGCAGCGTTGAAGATGCGGGAGGGCAGGAGGACAGTTTAAGTGTGCAGTACTTC
CSVEDAGGQEDSLSVQYF
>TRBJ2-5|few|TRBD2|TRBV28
TGTGCCGCAACCGGGGGGGGACAAGAGACCCAGTACTTC
CAATGGGQETQYF
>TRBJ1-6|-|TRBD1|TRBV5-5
TGTGCCAGCAGCTTGGAGGGACAGAAAGTCTATAATTCACCCCTCCACTTT
CASSLEGQKVYNSPLHF
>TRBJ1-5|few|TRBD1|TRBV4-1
TGCGCCAGCAGCCAAGGCATTGGGAGGGGGCGCAGAATTAATCAGCCCCAGCATTTT
CASSQGIGRGRRINQPQHF
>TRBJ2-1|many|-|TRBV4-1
TGCGCCAGCAGCCAAGATCCTAGCGTTTTAAATGAGCAGTTCTTC
CASSQDPSVLNEQFF
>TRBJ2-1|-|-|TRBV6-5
TGTGCCAGCTTCGACACGACATACAATGAGCAGTTCTTC
CASFDTTYNEQFF
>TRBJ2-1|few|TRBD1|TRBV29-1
TGCAGCGGGGACAGGGGCTCCAATGAGCAGTTCTTC
CSGDRGSNEQFF
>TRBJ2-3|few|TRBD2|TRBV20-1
TGCAGTGCTAGTAGTGCGGGAGGCGTCACAGATACGCAGTATTTT
CSASSAGGVTDTQYF
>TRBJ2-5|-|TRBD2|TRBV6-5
TGTGCCAGCAGTTCCCAAGTCCCGGGACTAGCGGGCCAACCCAGGCCCCAGTACTTC
CASSSQVPGLAGQPRPQYF
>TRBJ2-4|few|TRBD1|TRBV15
TGTGCCACCAGCGCCGACTGGGACAGGGGAAAAGAGTACTTC
CATSADWDRGKEYF
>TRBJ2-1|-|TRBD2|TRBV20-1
TGCAGTGCCCGACTAGCGGGGGGTACCTACAATGAGCAGTTCTTC
CSARLAGGTYNEQFF
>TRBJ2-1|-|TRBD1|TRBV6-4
TGTGCCAGCAGTGCTTGGACAGGGGGCCCAGAGCAGTTCTTC
CASSAWTGGPEQFF
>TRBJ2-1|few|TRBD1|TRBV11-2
TGTGCCAGCAAGACAGGGGATGAGCAGTTCTTC
CASKTGDEQFF
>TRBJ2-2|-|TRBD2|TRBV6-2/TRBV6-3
TGTGCCAGCTCGCGCGGGGGGGTTGTCGGGGAGCTGTTTTTT
CASSRGGVVGELFF
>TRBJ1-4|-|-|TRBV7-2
TGTGCCAGCAGCTTAGATGCAGGGCCGAATGGACTGTTTTTT
CASSLDAGPNGLFF
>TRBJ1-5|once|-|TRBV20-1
TGCAGTGCCAGAGCGGCCGTGGGATACGATCAGCCCCAGCATTTT
CSARAAVGYDQPQHF